A single sample gave rise to the 14 T cell receptor beta chains below, sequenced in a study of metastatic and nonmetastatic thyroid tumors. No patient received treatment before thyroid surgery. TCRdb reanalyzed the PCR reads via MiXCR. The sample includes over 20,000 clones, about a quarter of them seen just once. Sequenced input: blood. The receptors were gathered from a female donor with papillary thyroid cancer or a benign thyroid nodule (not recorded which). Some clones in this sample may be carry-over from other donors' samples.

There are many counts of this clone. The chain links TRBV4-2 to TRBJ2-7; 11 bases agree with TRBD2. The junction had 8 bases not matched to a gene; V was cut back by 6 bases and J by 7 bases. The germline V gene encodes CDR1 LGHNA and CDR2 YNFKEQ. This CDR3 is built from 14 residues. CDR3 coding DNA: TGTGCCAGCAGTCGTAGCGGGGGGGCGTGGGAGCAGTACTTC. Translated: CASSRSGGAWEQYF.

This clone counts as medium-sized (0.01 to 0.1%). The chain has TRBV11-3 and TRBJ2-7; perhaps D is TRBD1 or TRBD2 (6 bases each). Trimming cost V 1 base and J 5 bases, with 9 bases left between them. Germline CDR1 reads SGHNT; CDR2 reads YENEEA. The CDR3 loop spans 13 amino acids. The CDR3 region has the DNA TGTGCCAGCAGCTTAGGGGGGGCTAACGAGCAGTACTTC. As protein: CASSLGGANEQYF. Using reference TRBV11-3 and TRBJ2-7 for the parts outside the CDR3, the full variable domain is EAGVVQSPRYKIIEKKQPVAFWCNPISGHNTLYWYLQNLGQGPELLIRYENEEAVDDSQLPKDRFSAERLKGVDSTLKIQPAELGDSAVYLCASSLGGANEQYFGPGTRLTVT.

This clone was seen repeatedly, ten times or more. The J gene is TRBJ1-1, the V gene TRBV6-2 or TRBV6-3; the match to TRBD1 covers 7 bases. The CDR3 totals 15 residues. Trimming cost V 0 bases and J 1 base; bases outside gene matches: 2. Germline values: CDR1 MNHEY, CDR2 SVGEGT. In DNA, the CDR3 is TGTGCCAGCAGTTACTCAGGACAGGCGAACACTGAAGCTTTCTTT. This sequence encodes CASSYSGQANTEAFF.

This clone is medium-sized in the sample. V is TRBV7-3 and J is TRBJ1-6; the D is unclear. CDR3 length: 17 amino acids. V lost 2 bases, J lost 9 bases, and 20 bases lay in between. CDR1 and CDR2 (germline): SGHTA, FQGTGA. The CDR3 spells CASSLGSPGGGLSPLHF. In nucleotides, the CDR3 is TGTGCCAGCAGCTTAGGGTCACCCGGCGGCGGCCTTTCACCCCTCCACTTT. Drawing the rest from reference TRBV7-3 and TRBJ1-6, the complete variable domain is GAGVSQTPSNKVTEKGKYVELRCDPISGHTALYWYRQSLGQGPEFLIYFQGTGAADDSGLPNDRFFAVRPEGSVSTLKIQRTERGDSAVYLCASSLGSPGGGLSPLHFGNGTRLTVT.

The chain combines TRBV13 with TRBJ2-3; TRBD1 matches 10 bases. The germline V gene encodes CDR1 PRHDT and CDR2 FYEKMQ (reference sequence). V gave up 5 bases and J gave up 2 bases; unmatched junction bases: 7. The CDR3 contains 16 residues. The CDR3 bases are TGTGCCAGCAGCACCCGACAGGGGGCGTTCACAGATACGCAGTATTTT. This encodes CASSTRQGAFTDTQYF.

The chain uses TRBV9 and TRBJ2-5; 10 bases are a match to TRBD2. V lost 4 bases to trimming and J lost 5 bases; unmatched junction nucleotides: 14. The germline V gene encodes CDR1 SGDLS and CDR2 YYNGEE. The CDR3 consists of 17 residues. CDR3 DNA: TGTGCCAGCAGCCCTCGACGAGCGGGAGGGCCGGGGGAGACCCAGTACTTC. As protein: CASSPRRAGGPGETQYF.

This clone was counted a few times. The chain recombines TRBV19 with TRBJ1-2; D remains unclear. CDR1 is LNHDA and CDR2 is SQIVND in the germline V gene (reference sequence). This CDR3 contains 14 residues. Trimming took 5 bases from V and 7 from J, leaving 17 bases between them. DNA for the CDR3: TGTGCCAGTAGTGCCGAAACAAGAAATGGTGGCTACACCTTC. Protein sequence: CASSAETRNGGYTF.

This chain uses TRBV6-6 with TRBJ2-7, with D possibly being TRBD1 (6 bases). The CDR3 totals 15 residues. The V end was cut by 2 bases, the J end by 4 bases, with 15 bases between. Germline assignment: CDR1 MNHNY and CDR2 SVGAGI (reference sequence). CDR3: CASSYRWDQGYEQYF. In DNA form, the CDR3 reads TGTGCCAGCAGTTACCGATGGGACCAGGGGTACGAGCAGTACTTC.

This clone was found a few times. V and J are TRBV27 and TRBJ2-7; D is unresolved. Germline CDR1 is MNHEY and CDR2 is SMNVEV (reference sequence). Trimming removed 3 bases at V and 0 bases at J, with 12 bases between. The CDR3 consists of 15 residues. As DNA, the CDR3 is TGTGCCAGCAGTTTTGTGGCCCTGAGCTCCTACGAGCAGTACTTC. It is translated as CASSFVALSSYEQYF.

The chain combines TRBV19 with TRBJ2-7, with D hard to call. Germline CDR1 is LNHDA and CDR2 is SQIVND (reference sequence). CDR3 length equals 15 residues. With 5 bases removed from V and 0 bases from J, the gap between germline ends came to 14 bases. The CDR3 sequence: CASSPRQASSYEQYF. For the CDR3, the DNA is TGTGCCAGTAGTCCCCGGCAGGCATCCTCCTACGAGCAGTACTTC.

In this sample, this clone turned up a few times. The rearrangement links TRBV9 to TRBJ2-3; D remains ambiguous. CDR3 length equals 12 residues. Germline lookup yields CDR1 SGDLS and CDR2 YYNGEE. V was pared by 5 bases and J by 2 bases, with 6 bases between. In nucleotides, the CDR3 is TGTGCCAGCAGTAGTGTCACAGATACGCAGTATTTT. Amino acids: CASSSVTDTQYF. Drawing the rest from reference TRBV9 and TRBJ2-3, the complete variable domain is DSGVTQTPKHLITATGQRVTLRCSPRSGDLSVYWYQQSLDQGLQFLIQYYNGEERAKGNILERFSAQQFPDLHSELNLSSLELGDSALYFCASSSVTDTQYFGPGTRLTVL.

This clone has at least ten counts. A much larger clone lies one base from this, so it may be a read error. The chain uses TRBV7-3 and TRBJ2-5, with 7 bases identical to TRBD2. The CDR3 runs to 14 residues. Germline values: CDR1 SGHTA, CDR2 FQGTGA. Written as DNA, the CDR3 is TGTGCCAGCAGCATAACAGCGGGGTTAGAGACCCAGTACTTC. Protein product: CASSITAGLETQYF. Variable domain in full (rest from reference TRBV7-3 and TRBJ2-5): GAGVSQTPSNKVTEKGKYVELRCDPISGHTALYWYRQSLGQGPEFLIYFQGTGAADDSGLPNDRFFAVRPEGSVSTLKIQRTERGDSAVYLCASSITAGLETQYFGPGTRLLVL.

The sample holds many counts of this clone. This may come from a read error, since a much larger clone is one base off. The gene calls are TRBV2 and TRBJ2-1, with D maybe TRBD2 (6 bases). V lost 7 bases and J lost 10, with 17 bases in between. The CDR3 runs 13 residues. Germline V gene lookup returns CDR1 SNHLY and CDR2 FYNNEI. Here the CDR3 DNA reads TGTGCCAGCAAGGGAGGAGAGGTGAAGGAGCAGTTCTTC. As protein: CASKGGEVKEQFF.

This clone was seen at least ten times. The chain couples TRBV6-4 to TRBJ2-3, with D hard to call. CDR1 MRHNA and CDR2 SNTAGT come from the germline V gene. The CDR3 is 15 amino acids. Trimming took 0 bases from V and 0 from J, leaving 7 bases between them. The CDR3 is CASSDSKHSTDTQYF. The DNA for the CDR3 is TGTGCCAGCAGTGACTCGAAGCATAGCACAGATACGCAGTATTTT.